These 26 T cell receptor beta chains were all obtained from the same sample, sequenced in a study of blood T cell repertoires in COVID-19. TCRdb's copy holds only in-frame clones and misses some; the assay was immunoSEQ multiplex PCR. This sample has about 120,000 clones, with over 75% found just once. Material: peripheral blood. The receptors come from a man in his sixties with acute or convalescent COVID-19.

The J gene is TRBJ2-7, the V gene TRBV28; 7 positions agree with TRBD2. The CDR3 sequence is 13 residues long. Germline V CDR1 and CDR2: MDHEN, SYDVKM. J was trimmed by 2 bases and V by 3 bases; bases with no gene match: 1. CDR3 loop: CASSFLAAYEQYF. Written as DNA, the CDR3 is TGTGCCAGCAGTTTCCTAGCGGCCTACGAGCAGTACTTC.

The chain joins TRBV2 to TRBJ1-6, with 8 bases matching TRBD1. J lost 3 bases, V lost 11 bases, and 3 bases had no gene match. Germline lookup yields CDR1 SNHLY and CDR2 FYNNEI. The CDR3 sequence is 13 residues long. The CDR3: CAGTGFYNSPLHF. The CDR3 DNA sequence: TGTGCCGGGACAGGCTTCTATAATTCACCCCTCCACTTT. Together with reference TRBV2 and TRBJ1-6, the CDR3 gives the full variable domain: EPEVTQTPSHQVTQMGQEVILRCVPISNHLYFYWYRQILGQKVEFLVSFYNNEISEKSEIFDDQFSVERPDGSNFTLKIRSTKLEDSAMYFCAGTGFYNSPLHFGNGTRLTVT.

The chain links TRBV7-9 to TRBJ2-7, with 7 bases lining up with TRBD2. The ends lost 0 bases at V and 0 bases at J; junction bases unmatched: 8. Germline lookup yields CDR1 SEHNR and CDR2 FQNEAQ (reference sequence). The CDR3 runs 17 residues. CDR3 in amino acids: CASSLAQGRGGSYEQYF. Here the CDR3 DNA reads TGTGCCAGCAGCTTAGCGCAAGGGCGCGGGGGCTCCTACGAGCAGTACTTC.

V is TRBV23-1 and J is TRBJ1-4; TRBD1 matches at 7 bases. TRBV23-1 is placed among ORFs of uncertain function. The CDR3 runs to 15 residues. V was clipped by 0 bases and J by 7 bases; unmatched bases: 5. The DNA for the CDR3 is TGCGCCAGCAGTCAATCGCAACAGGGGAGTGAAAAACTGTTTTTT. This sequence encodes CASSQSQQGSEKLFF.

In the case of this clone: Compared with germline, one end of the junction differs, possibly owing to a read error. The V call is TRBV7-7, the J call TRBJ2-5; 11 bases are shared with TRBD2. Germline loops: CDR1 SSHAT, CDR2 FNYEAQ (reference sequence). The CDR3 loop spans 16 amino acids. The CDR3 nucleotides read TGTGCTAGCAGCTCCCTAGGACTAGCGGGTCAAGAGACCCAGTACTTC. Its protein product is CASSSLGLAGQETQYF.

The chain combines TRBV19 with TRBJ2-4; TRBD2 is a possible D gene (6 bases). V lost 7 bases, J lost 3 bases, and 16 bases lay in between. The germline CDR1 and CDR2 sequences are LNHDA and SQIVND (reference sequence). The CDR3 sequence is 15 residues long. As DNA, the CDR3 is TGTGCCAGTACCCCGGGAGACTTCGGCAAAAACATTCAGTACTTC. Protein: CASTPGDFGKNIQYF.

The chain links TRBV30 to TRBJ2-7; D might be TRBD2 (6 bases). Germline V CDR1 and CDR2: GTSNPN, SVGIG (reference sequence). CDR3 length equals 14 residues. V was trimmed by 3 bases and J by 0 bases, leaving 12 bases between them. CDR3 loop: CAWRLAGSSYEQYF. The CDR3, as DNA: TGTGCCTGGAGGCTTGCGGGATCCTCCTACGAGCAGTACTTC.

This clone came up many times. J is TRBJ1-5 and V is TRBV7-2, with D possibly being TRBD1 (5 bases). V was shortened by 1 base and J by 0 bases, with 7 bases between the two germline ends. The CDR3 is 15 amino acids. Germline V gives CDR1 SGHTA, CDR2 FQGNSA. The CDR3 here is CASSLEGNSNQPQHF. In DNA form, the CDR3 reads TGTGCCAGCAGCTTAGAGGGGAATAGCAATCAGCCCCAGCATTTT.

The rearrangement uses TRBV5-5 and TRBJ1-2; D uncertain. V dropped 0 bases and J dropped 4 bases, with 16 bases sitting between them. CDR3 length equals 16 residues. CDR1 SGHKS and CDR2 YYEKEE come from the germline V gene (reference sequence). This CDR3 is CASSLVLVGDPYGYTF. The CDR3 DNA reads TGTGCCAGCAGCTTGGTTCTAGTAGGAGACCCCTATGGCTACACCTTC.

The rearrangement links TRBV18 to TRBJ2-3; 7 bases map to TRBD1. J lost 0 bases, V lost 3 bases, and 0 bases had no gene match. The CDR3 covers 14 residues. Germline assignment: CDR1 KGHSH and CDR2 LQKENI. As DNA, the CDR3 is TGTGCCAGCTCACCGGGACAGAGCACAGATACGCAGTATTTT. Translated: CASSPGQSTDTQYF. The complete variable domain, with remaining parts taken from reference TRBV18 and TRBJ2-3, reads NAGVMQNPRHLVRRRGQEARLRCSPMKGHSHVYWYRQLPEEGLKFMVYLQKENIIDESGMPKERFSAEFPKEGPSILRIQQVVRGDSAAYFCASSPGQSTDTQYFGPGTRLTVL.

The V and J genes are TRBV19 and TRBJ1-2, with D possibly TRBD1 on 5 matching bases. Germline assignment: CDR1 LNHDA and CDR2 SQIVND (reference sequence). The length of the CDR3 is 15 residues. Deletions cut 5 bases from V and 4 bases from J, with 17 bases between. CDR3 in amino acids: CASSSQAPDLYGYTF. The CDR3 DNA reads TGTGCCAGTAGTTCACAGGCTCCAGACCTCTATGGCTACACCTTC.

The gene calls are TRBV4-2 and TRBJ1-2; D perhaps matches TRBD1 (5 bases). The V gene lost 3 bases and the J gene lost 2 bases, with 7 bases spanning the gap. This CDR3 is 13 amino acids long. Per the germline V gene, CDR1 is LGHNA and CDR2 is YNFKEQ. CDR3 in DNA: TGTGCCAGCAGCCAGGGGCGGAACTATGGCTACACCTTC. Its protein is CASSQGRNYGYTF.

The chain has TRBV2 and TRBJ1-3; no clear D. Trimming removed 1 base at V and 4 bases at J, with 8 bases between. CDR3 length: 14 amino acids. CDR1 is SNHLY and CDR2 is FYNNEI in the germline V gene. Here the CDR3 DNA reads TGTGCCAGCAGTGAAGTCGGGGTAGGAAACACCATATATTTT. This encodes CASSEVGVGNTIYF.

This clone was seen just once. This chain links TRBV7-3 with TRBJ2-2; 10 nucleotides agree with TRBD2. Trimming at V came to 4 bases and at J to 5 bases, leaving 4 bases not matched to a gene. CDR1 and CDR2 from the germline V gene are SGHTA and FQGTGA. This CDR3 spans 15 amino acids. CDR3 amino acids: CASSSSGSSTGELFF. The CDR3 DNA reads TGTGCCAGCAGCTCTAGCGGGAGCTCGACCGGGGAGCTGTTTTTT.

CDR3 protein: CASSLAAGDSPLHF. The CDR3 DNA follows: TGCGCCAGCAGCTTGGCGGCAGGGGATTCACCCCTCCACTTT. V gene TRBV5-1 combines with J gene TRBJ1-6; D is perhaps TRBD1 (6 bases). This CDR3 region has 14 residues. Germline-derived CDR1 and CDR2 are SGHRS and YFSETQ. Trimming left V 0 bases short and J 8 bases short, with 9 bases between.

V and J are TRBV7-9 and TRBJ2-2; weak D call: TRBD1 (6 bases). The CDR3 is 16 amino acids. V lost 10 bases to trimming and J lost 0 bases, with 18 bases between them. Germline assignment: CDR1 SEHNR and CDR2 FQNEAQ (reference sequence). The CDR3 DNA is TGTGCCACTCTTGAAACCGGGACAACGAACACCGGGGAGCTGTTTTTT. The encoded protein is CATLETGTTNTGELFF.

This clone occurred once. The chain recombines TRBV7-9 with TRBJ2-3; 10 positions match TRBD2. The CDR3 loop spans 16 amino acids. With 5 bases clipped from V and 4 bases from J, the junction kept 9 bases outside the gene matches. The germline V gene encodes CDR1 SEHNR and CDR2 FQNEAQ (reference sequence). The CDR3 DNA follows: TGTGCCAGCAGCCCTTCCGGGACTAGCGTCGCAGATACGCAGTATTTT. Translated: CASSPSGTSVADTQYF. Looking up the rest from reference TRBV7-9 and TRBJ2-3 gives the full variable domain: DTGVSQNPRHKITKRGQNVTFRCDPISEHNRLYWYRQTLGQGPEFLTYFQNEAQLEKSRLLSDRFSAERPKGSFSTLEIQRTEQGDSAMYLCASSPSGTSVADTQYFGPGTRLTVL.

The table lists this clone with a count of one. The chain couples TRBV27 to TRBJ1-2, with D possibly being TRBD1 (5 bases). Trimming took 3 bases from V and 8 from J, leaving 13 bases between them. Germline CDR1 reads MNHEY; CDR2 reads SMNVEV (reference sequence). CDR3 length: 13 amino acids. The CDR3 sequence: CASSFRGGEGYTF. DNA for the CDR3: TGTGCCAGCAGTTTCCGGGGCGGGGAGGGCTACACCTTC.

The chain joins TRBV5-8 to TRBJ2-7; 14 nucleotides line up with TRBD2. The V gene's germline CDR1 is SGHTS and CDR2 YDEGEE. With V trimmed by 10 bases and J by 5 bases, 5 bases remained unmatched. CDR3 length equals 13 residues. CDR3 in amino acids: CAPRTSGRNEQYF. In nucleotides, the CDR3 is TGTGCCCCTCGGACTAGCGGGAGGAACGAGCAGTACTTC.

The chain joins TRBV2 to TRBJ2-2, with D uncertain. The CDR3 consists of 14 residues. V gave up 7 bases and J gave up 1 base, with 10 bases separating them. Germline V gene lookup returns CDR1 SNHLY and CDR2 FYNNEI. The CDR3 spells CASMIERNTGELFF. As DNA, the CDR3 is TGTGCCAGCATGATAGAGAGGAACACCGGGGAGCTGTTTTTT.

The chain joins TRBV6-5 to TRBJ1-3; the D is unclear. V dropped 2 bases and J dropped 4 bases, with 9 bases sitting between them. CDR3 length: 14 residues. The germline V gene encodes CDR1 MNHEY and CDR2 SVGAGI. The CDR3 sequence: CASSYEASGNTIYF. The CDR3 coding sequence is TGTGCCAGCAGTTACGAGGCGTCGGGAAACACCATATATTTT.

V gene TRBV5-1 combines with J gene TRBJ2-1, with a weak D call TRBD1 (5 bases). The ends were cut back, 4 bases at V and 7 bases at J, with 24 bases in the middle. The CDR3 loop spans 17 amino acids. Germline assignment: CDR1 SGHRS and CDR2 YFSETQ. CDR3 nucleotide sequence: TGCGCCAGCAGCGTTCAACCCGCCGGACAAGGGGTGAATGAGCAGTTCTTC. Translating gives CASSVQPAGQGVNEQFF.

The V and J genes are TRBV28 and TRBJ1-2; 8 nucleotides agree with TRBD1. The germline CDR1 and CDR2 sequences are MDHEN and SYDVKM. The V gene end was trimmed by 6 bases and the J gene end by 7 bases; junction bases not matched to a gene: 10. The CDR3 is made up of 14 amino acids. The CDR3 DNA reads TGTGCCAGCAGCCTCGCAGGGGGCGTTGGTGGCTACACCTTC. It specifies CASSLAGGVGGYTF.

This chain links TRBV3-1 (or the pseudogene TRBV3-2) with TRBJ1-2; D perhaps matches TRBD1 (5 bases). Trimming left V 1 base short and J 2 bases short, with 20 bases between. The CDR3 runs 18 residues. Per the germline V gene, CDR1 is LGHDT and CDR2 is YNNKEL (reference sequence). The CDR3 loop reads CASSQVVRGFSRNYGYTF. The CDR3 region has the DNA TGTGCCAGCAGCCAAGTGGTACGGGGGTTTAGCAGGAACTATGGCTACACCTTC.

This clone was picked up one time. The V call is TRBV6-5, the J call TRBJ1-1; D perhaps matches TRBD1 (5 bases). Germline CDR1 MNHEY, CDR2 SVGAGI. This CDR3 comprises 14 residues. Trimming took off 9 bases at V and 3 bases at J, with 17 bases between the two ends. CDR3 sequence: CASQNGGGYTEAFF. CDR3 in DNA: TGTGCCAGTCAGAACGGCGGGGGGTACACTGAAGCTTTCTTT.

The chain employs TRBV30 and TRBJ1-1, with TRBD1 matching 9 bases. V dropped 4 bases and J dropped 3; count of bases not matched to a gene: 12. This CDR3 is built from 16 residues. Looked up from germline, CDR1 is GTSNPN and CDR2 is SVGIG (reference sequence). This CDR3 reads CAWTGQGRSWYTEAFF. The CDR3 nucleotides read TGTGCCTGGACCGGACAGGGGCGGAGTTGGTACACTGAAGCTTTCTTT.